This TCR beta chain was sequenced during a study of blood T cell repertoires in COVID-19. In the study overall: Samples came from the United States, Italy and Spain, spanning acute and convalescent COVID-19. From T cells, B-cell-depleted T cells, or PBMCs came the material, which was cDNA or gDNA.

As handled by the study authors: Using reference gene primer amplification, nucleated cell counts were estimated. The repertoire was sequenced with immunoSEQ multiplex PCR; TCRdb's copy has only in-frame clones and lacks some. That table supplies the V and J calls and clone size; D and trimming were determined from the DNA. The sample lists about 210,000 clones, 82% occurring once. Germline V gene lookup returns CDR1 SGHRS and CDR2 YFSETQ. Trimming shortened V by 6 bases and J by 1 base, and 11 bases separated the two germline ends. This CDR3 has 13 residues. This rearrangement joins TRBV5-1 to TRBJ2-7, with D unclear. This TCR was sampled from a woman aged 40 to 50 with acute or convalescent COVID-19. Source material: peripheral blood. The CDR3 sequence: CASTTGDSYEQYF. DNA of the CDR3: TGCGCCAGCACTACGGGTGATTCCTACGAGCAGTACTTC.